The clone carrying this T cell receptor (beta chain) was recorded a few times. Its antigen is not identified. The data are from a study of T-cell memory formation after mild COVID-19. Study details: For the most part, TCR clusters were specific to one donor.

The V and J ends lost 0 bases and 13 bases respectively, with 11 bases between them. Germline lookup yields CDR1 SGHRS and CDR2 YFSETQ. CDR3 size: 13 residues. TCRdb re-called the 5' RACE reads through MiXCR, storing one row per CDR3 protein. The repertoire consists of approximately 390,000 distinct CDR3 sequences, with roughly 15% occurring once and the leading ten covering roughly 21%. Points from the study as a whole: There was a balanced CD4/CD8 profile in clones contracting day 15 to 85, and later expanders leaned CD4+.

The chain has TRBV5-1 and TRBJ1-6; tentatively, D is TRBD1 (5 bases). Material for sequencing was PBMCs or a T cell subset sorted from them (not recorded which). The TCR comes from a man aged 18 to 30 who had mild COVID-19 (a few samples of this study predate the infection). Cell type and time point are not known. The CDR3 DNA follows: TGCGCCAGCAGCTTGGTCGGGGGAGGGCCCCTCCACTTT. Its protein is CASSLVGGGPLHF.